The 13 T cell receptor beta chains presented below share a single source sample, sequenced in a study of control samples from healthy donors and cancer patients. The repertoire was sequenced with immunoSEQ multiplex PCR; TCRdb's copy has only in-frame clones and lacks some. The sample lists some 70,000 clones, approximately 88% occurring once. The source material was PBMCs. The receptors were gathered from a woman aged 45-59 years with lung cancer.

Only one count was recorded for this clone. The V call is TRBV7-9, the J call TRBJ1-2; no clear D gene. There are 13 residues in the CDR3. Germline V lookup: CDR1 SEHNR, CDR2 FQNEAQ (reference sequence). Trimming stripped 6 bases from V and 2 bases from J, with 10 bases between. The CDR3, as DNA: TGTGCCAGCAGAAGTTCCCAGAACTATGGCTACACCTTC. It yields the protein CASRSSQNYGYTF.

V usage is TRBV5-1 and J usage is TRBJ1-2; D may be TRBD1 (6 bases). The V gene's germline CDR1 is SGHRS and CDR2 YFSETQ. V gave up 4 bases and J gave up 4 bases, with 14 bases separating them. The CDR3 has 14 residues. The CDR3 sequence is CASSPTQGVYGYTF. For the CDR3, the DNA is TGCGCCAGCAGCCCTACACAGGGAGTCTATGGCTACACCTTC.

The chain joins TRBV7-3 to TRBJ1-1, with unresolved D. The germline V gene encodes CDR1 SGHTA and CDR2 FQGTGA. The CDR3 contains 14 residues. V lost 2 bases, J lost 0 bases, and 7 bases lay in between. Written as DNA, the CDR3 is TGTGCCAGCAGCTTAGGCGGTCTGAACACTGAAGCTTTCTTT. Amino acid sequence: CASSLGGLNTEAFF.

This chain connects TRBV7-2 to TRBJ1-1, with D perhaps matching TRBD1 (5 bases). Per the germline V gene, CDR1 is SGHTA and CDR2 is FQGNSA. The V gene lost 0 bases and the J gene lost 0 bases, with 8 bases spanning the gap. This CDR3 spans 15 amino acids. CDR3 in DNA: TGTGCCAGCAGCTTAGCAGGGGTACTGAACACTGAAGCTTTCTTT. Its translation: CASSLAGVLNTEAFF.

The chain is built from TRBV5-1 and TRBJ2-3; a possible D gene is TRBD1 (5 bases). Trimming pared 2 bases from V and 6 bases from J, leaving 10 bases between. Germline V lookup: CDR1 SGHRS, CDR2 YFSETQ. The CDR3 is 13 residues long. CDR3 in amino acids: CASSFAGIDTQYF. In DNA form, the CDR3 reads TGCGCCAGCAGCTTTGCAGGGATTGATACGCAGTATTTT.

The chain uses TRBV7-2 and TRBJ1-5; 7 nucleotides align to TRBD1. CDR3 length: 15 residues. Germline V gene sequence: CDR1 SGHTA, CDR2 FQGNSA. The junction had 6 bases not matched to a gene; V was cut back by 5 bases and J by 2 bases. The CDR3: CASSVQGDGNQPQHF. CDR3 nucleotides: TGTGCCAGCAGCGTTCAGGGGGACGGCAATCAGCCCCAGCATTTT.

This sequence joins TRBV18 and TRBJ2-5; D is uncertain. This CDR3 is 15 amino acids long. The ends were cut back, 1 base at V and 1 base at J, with 10 bases in the middle. CDR1 is KGHSH, CDR2 LQKENI, per germline. The CDR3 protein is CASSPLQRVQETQYF. CDR3 nucleotides: TGTGCCAGCTCACCACTTCAACGGGTCCAAGAGACCCAGTACTTC.

The V gene is TRBV14, the J gene TRBJ1-2, with D unresolved. Germline lookup yields CDR1 SGHDN and CDR2 FVKESK. This CDR3 is 12 amino acids long. V lost 2 bases to trimming and J lost 4 bases, with 5 bases between them. CDR3 in amino acids: CASSQLSYGYTF. CDR3 coding DNA: TGTGCCAGCAGCCAACTGAGCTATGGCTACACCTTC.

Only a few counts were recorded for this clone. The rearrangement links TRBV6-1 to TRBJ2-3; 10 bases are a match to TRBD2. The CDR3 totals 15 residues. Trimming cost V 3 bases and J 2 bases; bases outside gene matches: 2. The germline V gene has CDR1 MNHNS and CDR2 SASEGT. In DNA, the CDR3 is TGTGCCAGCAGTGACACTAGCGGGGACACAGATACGCAGTATTTT. Encoded protein: CASSDTSGDTDTQYF.

The chain employs TRBV5-1 and TRBJ2-3; possibly TRBD2 for D (5 bases). Trimming stripped 5 bases from V and 2 bases from J, with 12 bases between. The CDR3 extends over 14 amino acids. Germline V CDR1 and CDR2: SGHRS, YFSETQ. Written as DNA, the CDR3 is TGCGCCAGCAGGGAAGCGGCAAACACAGATACGCAGTATTTT. Translating it yields CASREAANTDTQYF.

The CDR3 loop reads CASSLMGYYGYTF. Here the CDR3 DNA reads TGCGCCAGCAGCTTGATGGGGTACTATGGCTACACCTTC. J is TRBJ1-2 and V is TRBV5-1, with unresolved D. Trimming cost V 1 base and J 3 bases, with 7 bases left between them. The germline gives CDR1 SGHRS, CDR2 YFSETQ. CDR3 length equals 13 residues.

This rearrangement joins TRBV5-1 to TRBJ1-2; 8 nucleotides line up with TRBD1. Trimming at V came to 0 bases and at J to 8 bases, leaving 3 bases not matched to a gene. Germline V gene lookup returns CDR1 SGHRS and CDR2 YFSETQ. The CDR3 totals 13 residues. CDR3 nucleotides: TGCGCCAGCAGCTTGGTCGACAGGGGAGGCTACACCTTC. It yields the protein CASSLVDRGGYTF.

The CDR3 protein is CATSDLNYPSGGSTDTQYF. CDR3 bases: TGTGCCACCAGTGACCTGAATTATCCTAGCGGGGGCTCCACAGATACGCAGTATTTT. V is TRBV24-1 and J is TRBJ2-3; 10 bases match TRBD2. V was clipped by 4 bases and J by 2 bases; unmatched bases: 14. Per the germline V gene, CDR1 is KGHDR and CDR2 is SFDVKD. This CDR3 has 19 amino acids.